This T cell receptor beta chain was found in a study of beta chain features in type 1 diabetes. Background on the study: Investigators examined roughly 99,000,000 sorted cells across all samples.

CDR1 and CDR2 (germline): KGHSH, LQKENI. The CDR3 covers 14 residues. Trimming took off 2 bases at V and 6 bases at J, with 14 bases between the two ends. All of the isolated RNA was reverse transcribed, so expressed TCRB transcripts were sequenced. The protocol was immunoSEQ multiplex PCR, while the TCRdb copy is restricted to in-frame clones and leaves out a portion. The sample lists 250,000 to 300,000 clones, around 7.8% seen once, with more than 1% in the top ten. Broader study findings: Since sequencing was performed on cDNA, cells with high TCR expression could be over-represented. A PCR bias possibly favoring shorter templates would apply equally to patients and controls. Compared to healthy donors, patients appeared to have naive, central memory and Treg TCRB repertoires that were more alike.

Only a few counts were recorded for this clone. The antigen is undetermined. The clonotype comes from a woman aged 18-29 years in good health. V is TRBV18 and J is TRBJ2-7; TRBD2 is a possible D gene (5 bases). The specimen was central memory CD4+ T cells from blood. This CDR3 reads CASSPVGASPEQYF. CDR3 sequence (DNA): TGTGCCAGCTCACCAGTGGGAGCCTCCCCCGAGCAGTACTTC.